The 32 T cell receptor beta chains below were found in one sample sequenced in a study of blood T cell repertoires in COVID-19. Measured with immunoSEQ multiplex PCR; TCRdb has only the in-frame clones, and not every one. The sample has around 90,000 clones, roughly 80% seen once. Sequencing was done on a sample of peripheral blood. The receptors here all came from a human donor in a cohort sampled during active COVID-19.

The V and J genes are TRBV27 and TRBJ1-5, with a tentative D call TRBD1 (5 bases). Germline CDR1 MNHEY, CDR2 SMNVEV (reference sequence). This CDR3 spans 18 amino acids. V shed 5 bases and J shed 2 bases, with 22 bases lying between them. DNA of the CDR3: TGTGCCAGCAGTCCCAAAATCCCCACAGGTACTCGCAATCAGCCCCAGCATTTT. This encodes CASSPKIPTGTRNQPQHF.

The V and J genes are TRBV29-1 and TRBJ2-7, with TRBD1 as a possible D gene (5 bases). In germline, CDR1 is SQVTM, CDR2 ANQGSEA. The length of the CDR3 is 13 residues. Between the trimmed V and J ends, which lost 1 base and 4 bases, there was a span of 11 bases. This CDR3 reads CSVEVQRGYEQYF. The CDR3 coding sequence is TGCAGCGTTGAAGTCCAAAGGGGTTACGAGCAGTACTTC.

The rearrangement joins TRBV5-6 to TRBJ1-2, with D possibly being TRBD1 (5 bases). The CDR3 is 15 amino acids. CDR1 is SGHDT, CDR2 YYEEEE, per germline. V dropped 5 bases and J dropped 0 bases, with 14 bases sitting between them. This chain's CDR3 is CASRQEGVSNYGYTF. The DNA of the CDR3 is TGTGCCAGCAGACAAGAAGGGGTATCTAACTATGGCTACACCTTC.

This clone was seen a single time. CDR3 nucleotides: TGCGCCAGCAGCCAAGAGACAGGGACCGATTTCGACACCATATATTTT. Its protein product is CASSQETGTDFDTIYF. The V gene is TRBV4-1, the J gene TRBJ1-3; 7 bases are a match to TRBD1. Germline values: CDR1 MGHRA, CDR2 YSYEKL. The V segment lost 0 bases and the J segment 8 bases; nucleotides outside the gene matches: 10. This CDR3 is built from 16 residues.

This clone showed up just once. The gene calls are TRBV28 and TRBJ2-7; D might be TRBD2 (7 bases). V was clipped by 5 bases and J by 5 bases, with 22 bases between them. Germline V gene lookup returns CDR1 MDHEN and CDR2 SYDVKM. CDR3 length: 16 amino acids. The CDR3 reads CASSISPGGTGNEQYF. The CDR3 nucleotides are TGTGCCAGCAGTATATCTCCGGGGGGCACTGGGAACGAGCAGTACTTC.

This chain joins TRBV6-1 and TRBJ2-7; 9 bases agree with TRBD1. CDR3 length: 19 residues. V was clipped by 0 bases and J by 6 bases; unmatched bases: 18. CDR1 MNHNS and CDR2 SASEGT come from the germline V gene. The chain's CDR3 is CASSEAPGQGFSIYAEQYF. The DNA for the CDR3 is TGTGCCAGCAGTGAAGCGCCGGGACAGGGATTTTCTATATACGCCGAGCAGTACTTC.

This chain connects TRBV11-2 to TRBJ1-2; D unclear. Trimming cost V 1 base and J 1 base, with 7 bases left between them. Germline V CDR1 and CDR2: SGHAT, FQNNGV. The CDR3 has 14 residues. Here the CDR3 reads CASSLGGVNYGYTF. Here the CDR3 DNA reads TGTGCCAGCAGCTTAGGAGGCGTTAACTATGGCTACACCTTC.

This chain joins TRBV5-4 and TRBJ2-7; 13 positions match TRBD2. CDR1 is SGHNT and CDR2 is YYREEE in the germline V gene (reference sequence). This CDR3 has 15 amino acids. Trimming took 4 bases from V and 5 from J; bases not matched to a gene: 6. The CDR3 protein is CASSPGTSGNHEQYF. CDR3 nucleotide sequence: TGTGCCAGCAGCCCCGGGACTAGCGGGAACCACGAGCAGTACTTC.

The chain joins TRBV4-1 to TRBJ1-2; maybe TRBD1 (5 bases). This CDR3 is built from 14 residues. Trimming shortened V by 3 bases and J by 1 base, and 9 bases separated the two germline ends. Germline V gene lookup returns CDR1 MGHRA and CDR2 YSYEKL. CDR3 sequence (DNA): TGCGCCAGCAGCCACGCGACAGTTAACTATGGCTACACCTTC. It is translated as CASSHATVNYGYTF.

The rearrangement links TRBV13 to TRBJ2-7; perhaps TRBD1 as D (5 bases). Germline CDR1 and CDR2: PRHDT and FYEKMQ (reference sequence). Trimming removed 3 bases from V and 6 bases from J, with 12 bases in between. The CDR3 is 13 amino acids. DNA for the CDR3: TGTGCCAGCAGCTTCCTACAGGTGGGCGAGCAGTACTTC. Amino acids: CASSFLQVGEQYF.

This chain links TRBV18 with TRBJ1-5; 9 bases are shared with TRBD1. The CDR3 length is 14 residues. With 5 bases clipped from V and 7 bases from J, the junction kept 6 bases outside the gene matches. CDR1 and CDR2 from the germline V gene are KGHSH and LQKENI. The CDR3 DNA reads TGTGCCAGCTCATCTACAGGGGGCGACCAGCCCCAGCATTTT. Its translation: CASSSTGGDQPQHF.

The J gene is TRBJ2-5, the V gene TRBV11-2, with 8 bases identical to TRBD1. Germline V gene data show CDR1 as SGHAT and CDR2 as FQNNGV. V lost 5 bases and J lost 4; bases outside the gene matches: 6. The CDR3 runs to 14 residues. DNA for the CDR3: TGTGCCAGCAGCGACAGGGGCCCTCGAGAGACCCAGTACTTC. It encodes CASSDRGPRETQYF.

The chain combines TRBV6-1 with TRBJ1-1; possible D gene TRBD1, 5 bases. This CDR3 spans 18 amino acids. Germline CDR1 and CDR2: MNHNS and SASEGT. V lost 3 bases and J lost 1, with 21 bases in between. The CDR3: CASSEPANFGGANTEAFF. The CDR3 nucleotides are TGTGCCAGCAGTGAGCCGGCGAATTTTGGAGGGGCGAACACTGAAGCTTTCTTT.

This clone is a singleton in its sample. V and J are TRBV10-1 and TRBJ2-7; perhaps TRBD2 as D (5 bases). With 0 bases removed from V and 5 bases from J, the gap between germline ends came to 11 bases. The V gene's germline CDR1 is WNHNN and CDR2 SYGVQD (reference sequence). The CDR3 loop spans 14 amino acids. The CDR3 region has the DNA TGCGCCAGCAGTGAGTCGGACTTTCAGGACGAGCAGTACTTC. Amino acid sequence: CASSESDFQDEQYF.

This chain links TRBV5-6 with TRBJ2-7; D remains unclear. The CDR3 runs to 12 residues. Germline CDR1 and CDR2: SGHDT and YYEEEE. Trimming shortened V by 3 bases and J by 6 bases, and 10 bases separated the two germline ends. CDR3 in amino acids: CASSSYFGEQYF. As DNA, the CDR3 is TGTGCCAGCAGCTCATACTTTGGCGAGCAGTACTTC.

The chain recombines TRBV29-1 with TRBJ1-1, with a weak D call TRBD1 (5 bases). The V gene's germline CDR1 is SQVTM and CDR2 ANQGSEA. Deletions cut 7 bases from V and 1 base from J, with 13 bases between. This CDR3 has 13 residues. CDR3 bases: TGCAGCGGCATGACAGTCCAGAACACTGAAGCTTTCTTT. It yields the protein CSGMTVQNTEAFF.

J is TRBJ2-1 and V is TRBV2; D gene uncertain. Per the germline V gene, CDR1 is SNHLY and CDR2 is FYNNEI. This CDR3 region has 15 residues. V lost 6 bases and J lost 0, with 12 bases in between. The DNA for the CDR3 is TGTGCCAGCAGGATCGGTTTGAGCTCCTACAATGAGCAGTTCTTC. Residues: CASRIGLSSYNEQFF.

The genes are TRBV25-1 and TRBJ1-2; D unclear. V lost 5 bases and J lost 0, with 7 bases in between. This CDR3 has 13 amino acids. Germline V gene data show CDR1 as MGHDK and CDR2 as SYGVNS. The CDR3, as DNA: TGTGCCAGCAGTCTAGGAACTAACTATGGCTACACCTTC. It codes for CASSLGTNYGYTF.

The V and J genes are TRBV5-1 and TRBJ2-7; TRBD2 is a possible D gene (6 bases). V was trimmed by 5 bases and J by 7 bases, leaving 28 bases between them. The CDR3 extends over 17 amino acids. CDR1 is SGHRS and CDR2 is YFSETQ in the germline V gene. CDR3 residues: CASRKQPGAGRSLEQYF. CDR3 sequence (DNA): TGCGCCAGCAGGAAACAACCTGGAGCGGGCCGATCCTTAGAGCAGTACTTC.

The genes are TRBV19 and TRBJ2-4; the match to TRBD2 covers 8 bases. The junction had 10 bases not matched to a gene; V was cut back by 4 bases and J by 8 bases. Germline V gene lookup returns CDR1 LNHDA and CDR2 SQIVND (reference sequence). This CDR3 region has 15 residues. The CDR3 loop reads CASSTRTGRGDIQYF. For the CDR3, the DNA is TGTGCCAGTAGTACTAGGACCGGGAGGGGGGACATTCAGTACTTC.

The gene calls are TRBV5-1 and TRBJ1-6, with 7 nucleotides matching TRBD1. CDR1 is SGHRS and CDR2 is YFSETQ in the germline V gene. This CDR3 contains 13 residues. With V trimmed by 4 bases and J by 12 bases, 7 bases remained unmatched. The CDR3 DNA reads TGCGCCAGCAGCGGTACAGGGGCCTTACCCCTCCACTTT. It encodes CASSGTGALPLHF.

The chain carries TRBV10-3 and TRBJ2-7; TRBD1 matches at 8 bases. Germline CDR1 is ENHRY and CDR2 is SYGVKD. The CDR3 spans 14 residues. V lost 3 bases to trimming and J lost 6 bases; unmatched junction nucleotides: 7. CDR3 sequence: CAISERQGQGEQYF. CDR3 nucleotides: TGTGCCATCAGTGAACGACAGGGGCAGGGCGAGCAGTACTTC.

This chain joins TRBV6-2 or TRBV6-3 and TRBJ1-2, with a weak D call TRBD1 (6 bases). This CDR3 spans 14 amino acids. The V end lost 2 bases, the J end lost 8 bases, and 15 bases lay between the germline ends. Germline V lookup: CDR1 MNHEY, CDR2 SVGEGT. The CDR3 spells CASSYVQGIGGYTF. For the CDR3, the DNA is TGTGCCAGCAGTTACGTACAGGGTATCGGCGGCTACACCTTC.

The J gene is TRBJ2-5, the V gene TRBV2; 14 nucleotides line up with TRBD2. The V and J ends lost 6 bases and 2 bases, in that order; junction bases with no gene match: 8. The CDR3 has 17 amino acids. Germline V gene sequence: CDR1 SNHLY, CDR2 FYNNEI. The CDR3 sequence is CASSLPTSGREQETQYF. The CDR3 region has the DNA TGTGCCAGCAGCCTTCCGACTAGCGGGAGGGAACAAGAGACCCAGTACTTC.

The genes are TRBV3-1 (or the pseudogene TRBV3-2) and TRBJ2-7; 8 nucleotides match TRBD1. The V and J ends lost 6 bases and 1 base, in that order; junction bases with no gene match: 5. This CDR3 is 14 amino acids long. Germline CDR1 reads LGHDT; CDR2 reads YNNKEL (reference sequence). CDR3 protein: CASSWDRSSYEQYF. The DNA for the CDR3 is TGTGCCAGCAGTTGGGACAGGTCGTCCTACGAGCAGTACTTC.

With regard to this clone: The identical CDR3 is also encoded by other nucleotide sequences in the sample. The rearrangement links TRBV18 to TRBJ2-5; 8 positions agree with TRBD2. From germline, CDR1 is KGHSH and CDR2 LQKENI. The CDR3 runs to 14 residues. V gave up 6 bases and J gave up 4 bases; unmatched junction bases: 7. CDR3: CASSPRLAGETQYF. DNA for the CDR3: TGTGCCAGCTCCCCGCGGCTAGCGGGAGAGACCCAGTACTTC.

V and J are TRBV10-3 and TRBJ2-2; possibly TRBD2 for D (5 bases). Germline V lookup: CDR1 ENHRY, CDR2 SYGVKD. CDR3 length: 12 residues. CDR3 sequence: CLSGQPTGELFF. CDR3 nucleotide sequence: TGTCTCAGCGGTCAGCCTACCGGGGAGCTGTTTTTT.

This clone was seen only once. The genes are TRBV19 and TRBJ2-5, with TRBD1 identical over 8 bases. CDR1 LNHDA and CDR2 SQIVND come from the germline V gene (reference sequence). The J segment lost 5 bases and the V segment lost 10 bases, leaving 18 bases of the junction unmatched. The CDR3 totals 16 residues. The CDR3 bases are TGTGCCACCAGTGTGAGACAGGGGTTTTTTCCGGAGACCCAGTACTTC. Its translation: CATSVRQGFFPETQYF.

V and J are TRBV19 and TRBJ1-4; D ambiguous. Germline CDR1 and CDR2: LNHDA and SQIVND (reference sequence). Trimming took off 7 bases at V and 15 bases at J, with 12 bases between the two ends. This CDR3 contains 10 residues. CDR3 region: CASKRRPLFF. The CDR3 DNA follows: TGTGCCAGTAAGCGTCGGCCTTTGTTTTTT.

For the CDR3, the DNA is TGCGCCAGCAGCTTGGAAGGACAGAACTATGGCTACACCTTC. Its translation is CASSLEGQNYGYTF. The chain uses TRBV5-1 and TRBJ1-2; TRBD1 is a possible D gene (6 bases). The germline V gene encodes CDR1 SGHRS and CDR2 YFSETQ. V was shortened by 0 bases and J by 2 bases, with 8 bases between the two germline ends. The CDR3 spans 14 residues. The full variable domain, in which reference TRBV5-1 and TRBJ1-2 provide the parts outside the CDR3, is KAGVTQTPRYLIKTRGQQVTLSCSPISGHRSVSWYQQTPGQGLQFLFEYFSETQRNKGNFPGRFSGRQFSNSRSEMNVSTLELGDSALYLCASSLEGQNYGYTFGSGTRLTVV.

The V and J genes are TRBV7-3 and TRBJ1-1; no reliable D call. Trimming cost V 5 bases and J 1 base, with 8 bases left between them. The CDR3 runs to 13 residues. The germline V gene has CDR1 SGHTA and CDR2 FQGTGA. CDR3 protein: CASSAQPNTEAFF. The DNA of the CDR3 is TGTGCCAGCAGCGCACAGCCGAACACTGAAGCTTTCTTT.

V gene TRBV9 combines with J gene TRBJ2-3, with TRBD2 matching over 8 bases. Unmatched junction bases numbered 8, after V lost 0 bases and J lost 2 bases. This CDR3 has 17 amino acids. Looked up from germline, CDR1 is SGDLS and CDR2 is YYNGEE. CDR3 region: CASSVGLAGTSTDTQYF. CDR3 bases: TGTGCCAGCAGCGTAGGGCTAGCGGGCACTTCCACAGATACGCAGTATTTT. The variable domain in full, with the rest retrieved from reference TRBV9 and TRBJ2-3, is DSGVTQTPKHLITATGQRVTLRCSPRSGDLSVYWYQQSLDQGLQFLIQYYNGEERAKGNILERFSAQQFPDLHSELNLSSLELGDSALYFCASSVGLAGTSTDTQYFGPGTRLTVL.